This T cell receptor (beta chain) emerged from a study of cytomegalovirus exposure and HLA in healthy donors. Samples came from healthy bone marrow donors. Nominally healthy donors provided the samples, though records likely missed some immune exposures. Study-level results: Among CMV-associated TCR beta chains, most appeared HLA-restricted in a later analysis. Earlier analysis found most TCR beta V segments productive about 87% or about 30% of the time.

CDR1 is SGDLS, CDR2 YYNGEE, per germline. With 3 bases clipped from V and 5 bases from J, the junction kept 10 bases outside the gene matches. The CDR3 contains 15 residues. Both 60 Vbeta primers and 13 Jbeta primers went into the PCR. Data came from immunoSEQ multiplex PCR; TCRdb stores just in-frame clones and leaves some out. The sample yields about 160,000 clones, about 81% seen once. As concerns this clone: Its antigen is unknown.

The chain couples TRBV9 to TRBJ2-5; 7 bases map to TRBD2. Source material: PBMCs. This clonotype was obtained from a woman in her forties or fifties in good health and CMV-seropositive. The CDR3 DNA reads as TGTGCCAGCAGCGCATCGGCGGGGGTACCCGAGACCCAGTACTTC. Protein product: CASSASAGVPETQYF.